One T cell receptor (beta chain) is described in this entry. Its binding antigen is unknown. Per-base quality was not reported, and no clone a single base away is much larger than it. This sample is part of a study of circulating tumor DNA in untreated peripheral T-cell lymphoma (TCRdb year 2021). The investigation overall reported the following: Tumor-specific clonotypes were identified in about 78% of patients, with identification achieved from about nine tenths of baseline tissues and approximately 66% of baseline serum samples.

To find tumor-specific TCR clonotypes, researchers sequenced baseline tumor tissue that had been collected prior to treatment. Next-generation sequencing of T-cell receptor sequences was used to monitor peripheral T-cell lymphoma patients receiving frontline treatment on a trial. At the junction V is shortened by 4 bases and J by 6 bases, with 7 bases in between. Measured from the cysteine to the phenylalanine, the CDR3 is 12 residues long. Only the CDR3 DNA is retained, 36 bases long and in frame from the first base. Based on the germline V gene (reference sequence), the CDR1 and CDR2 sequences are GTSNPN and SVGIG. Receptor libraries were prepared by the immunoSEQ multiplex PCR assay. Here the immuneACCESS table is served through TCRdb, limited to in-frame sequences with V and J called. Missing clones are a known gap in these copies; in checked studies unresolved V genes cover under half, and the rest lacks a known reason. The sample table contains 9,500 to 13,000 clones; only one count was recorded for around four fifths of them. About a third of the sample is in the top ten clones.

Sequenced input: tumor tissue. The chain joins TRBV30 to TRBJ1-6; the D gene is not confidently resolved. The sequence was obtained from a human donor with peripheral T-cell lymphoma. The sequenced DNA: TGTGCCTGGACGATACCTAATTCACCCCTCCACTTT. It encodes CAWTIPNSPLHF. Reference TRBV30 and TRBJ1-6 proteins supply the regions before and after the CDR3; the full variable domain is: SQTIHQWPATLVQPVGSPLSLECTVEGTSNPNLYWYRQAAGRGLQLLFYSVGIGQISSEVPQNLSASRPQDRQFILSSKKLLLSDSGFYLCAWTIPNSPLHFGNGTRLTVT.